This entry lists 20 T cell receptor beta chains sequenced from one sample in a study of control samples from healthy donors and cancer patients. Some clones are missing from TCRdb's copy, which holds only in-frame ones; the method was immunoSEQ multiplex PCR. The data show around 70,000 clones, with 94% seen just once and over 2.5% held by the top ten. What was sequenced was blood. These receptors came from a woman younger than 45 in good health.

Here the CDR3 reads CASSEGAGEQYF. The CDR3 DNA is TGTGCCAGCAGTGAAGGGGCAGGCGAGCAGTACTTC. This rearrangement joins TRBV28 to TRBJ2-7, with TRBD1 as a possible D gene (5 bases). V lost 5 bases, J lost 6 bases, and 11 bases lay in between. Germline CDR1 is MDHEN and CDR2 is SYDVKM. This CDR3 spans 12 amino acids.

V is TRBV11-2 and J is TRBJ1-2, with D hard to call. This CDR3 contains 14 residues. The V end lost 4 bases, the J end lost 4 bases, and 13 bases lay between the germline ends. Germline V gives CDR1 SGHAT, CDR2 FQNNGV. Written as DNA, the CDR3 is TGTGCCAGCAGCTCGACCACCTCCGTCTATGGCTACACCTTC. Translating it yields CASSSTTSVYGYTF.

The rearrangement joins TRBV19 to TRBJ2-5; D call uncertain. The CDR3 length is 14 residues. Trimming took 3 bases from V and 4 from J, leaving 12 bases between them. Looked up from germline, CDR1 is LNHDA and CDR2 is SQIVND (reference sequence). This chain's CDR3 is CASSIGRRAETQYF. The CDR3 DNA follows: TGTGCCAGTAGTATCGGCCGTCGGGCAGAGACCCAGTACTTC.

This sequence joins TRBV7-9 and TRBJ1-6; TRBD1 aligns across 8 bases. Germline V gene sequence: CDR1 SEHNR, CDR2 FQNEAQ (reference sequence). V was clipped by 1 base and J by 7 bases; unmatched bases: 3. The CDR3 consists of 15 residues. CDR3 loop: CASSLVTGGNSPLHF. The CDR3 DNA sequence: TGTGCCAGCAGCTTAGTAACAGGGGGGAATTCACCCCTCCACTTT.

This clone was counted a few times. The V gene is TRBV5-8, the J gene TRBJ1-6, with D hard to call. Looked up from germline, CDR1 is SGHTS and CDR2 is YDEGEE. Trimming left V 2 bases short and J 10 bases short, with 10 bases between. There are 13 residues in the CDR3. The CDR3 here is CASSFRLVSPLHF. CDR3 bases: TGTGCCAGCAGCTTTCGTCTAGTATCACCCCTCCACTTT. Filled out from reference TRBV5-8 and TRBJ1-6, the complete variable domain reads EAGVTQSPTHLIKTRGQQATLRCSPISGHTSVYWYQQALGLGLQFLLWYDEGEERNRGNFPPRFSGRQFPNYSSELNVNALELEDSALYLCASSFRLVSPLHFGNGTRLTVT.

V and J are TRBV2 and TRBJ1-4; 9 bases match TRBD1. The CDR3 covers 13 residues. Per germline, CDR1 SNHLY and CDR2 FYNNEI. J was trimmed by 4 bases and V by 11 bases; bases with no gene match: 5. The CDR3, as DNA: TGTGCCCACGGGACAGGGCGTAATGAAAAACTGTTTTTT. This sequence encodes CAHGTGRNEKLFF.

This rearrangement joins TRBV7-9 to TRBJ2-5; 10 nucleotides match TRBD2. V trimming: 5 bases; J trimming: 14 bases; junction bases outside the gene matches: 8. This CDR3 is 12 amino acids long. CDR1 and CDR2 (germline): SEHNR, FQNEAQ (reference sequence). The CDR3 region has the DNA TGTGCCAGCAGCACTACTAGCGGGGCTTTCTACTTC. It specifies CASSTTSGAFYF.

This CDR3 reads CASSPLAGGLQETQYF. As DNA, the CDR3 is TGTGCCAGCAGCCCCCTAGCGGGGGGTCTCCAAGAGACCCAGTACTTC. V usage is TRBV11-2 and J usage is TRBJ2-5, with 11 bases matching TRBD2. Germline V CDR1 and CDR2: SGHAT, FQNNGV. V gave up 5 bases and J gave up 1 base; unmatched junction bases: 6. The CDR3 is 16 amino acids.

The chain combines TRBV19 with TRBJ1-2, with D possibly matching TRBD1 (5 bases). The CDR3 runs to 15 residues. Trimming left V 3 bases short and J 4 bases short, with 15 bases between. Germline CDR1 and CDR2: LNHDA and SQIVND (reference sequence). The CDR3 coding sequence is TGTGCCAGTAGTATTTCATCGGGGGGAGTCTATGGCTACACCTTC. Translation gives CASSISSGGVYGYTF.

This chain joins TRBV5-6 and TRBJ2-4; D gene uncertain. V shed 4 bases and J shed 8 bases, with 13 bases lying between them. CDR3 length: 13 amino acids. Germline CDR1 is SGHDT and CDR2 is YYEEEE. The CDR3: CASSLSSEDIQYF. The CDR3 coding sequence is TGTGCCAGCAGCCTGTCCTCTGAGGACATTCAGTACTTC.

The chain employs TRBV19 and TRBJ2-1; tentative D call: TRBD1 (6 bases). Per germline, CDR1 LNHDA and CDR2 SQIVND (reference sequence). This CDR3 spans 16 amino acids. Between the trimmed V and J ends, which lost 2 bases and 3 bases, there was a span of 14 bases. The CDR3 region has the DNA TGTGCCAGTAGTATAAGGCACAGGGAGCTCTACAATGAGCAGTTCTTC. This gives the protein CASSIRHRELYNEQFF.

The V gene is TRBV12-3 or TRBV12-4, the J gene TRBJ1-1, with unresolved D. V dropped 1 base and J dropped 2 bases, with 5 bases sitting between them. The CDR3 is 13 amino acids. The CDR3 is CASSLGGNTEAFF. The CDR3 bases are TGTGCCAGCAGTTTAGGCGGAAACACTGAAGCTTTCTTT.

This chain joins TRBV7-9 and TRBJ2-7; the match to TRBD1 covers 9 bases. The junction had 2 bases not matched to a gene; V was cut back by 4 bases and J by 7 bases. The CDR3 is 12 residues long. Germline V gives CDR1 SEHNR, CDR2 FQNEAQ (reference sequence). CDR3 loop: CASSSTGGEQYF. CDR3 sequence (DNA): TGTGCCAGCAGCTCGACAGGGGGTGAGCAGTACTTC.

This chain connects TRBV6-6 to TRBJ2-3; D may be TRBD2 (5 bases). Germline CDR1 reads MNHNY; CDR2 reads SVGAGI (reference sequence). The CDR3 covers 14 residues. With 6 bases removed from V and 0 bases from J, the gap between germline ends came to 10 bases. The CDR3 sequence: CASRSWTSTDTQYF. DNA for the CDR3: TGTGCCAGCAGATCATGGACTAGCACAGATACGCAGTATTTT.

Concerning this clone: The junction and the germline gene differ at one end; a read error may be behind it. The chain couples TRBV7-7 to TRBJ1-6; no clear D gene. There are 15 residues in the CDR3. Per the germline V gene, CDR1 is SSHAT and CDR2 is FNYEAQ (reference sequence). As DNA, the CDR3 is TGTGCTAGCAGCTTAGGACTCAAACCTAATTCACCCCTCCACTTT. Its protein is CASSLGLKPNSPLHF.

The rearrangement links TRBV9 to TRBJ1-1, with D possibly matching TRBD1 (6 bases). V was clipped by 3 bases and J by 1 base, with 13 bases between them. This CDR3 is 15 amino acids long. CDR1 and CDR2 from the germline V gene are SGDLS and YYNGEE. The CDR3 nucleotides read TGTGCCAGCAGCGCCAGCGGACAGCAGAACACTGAAGCTTTCTTT. Residues: CASSASGQQNTEAFF.

The chain is built from TRBV30 and TRBJ1-3, with unresolved D. V lost 0 bases, J lost 2 bases, and 8 bases lay in between. The CDR3 spans 14 residues. Germline CDR1 reads GTSNPN; CDR2 reads SVGIG (reference sequence). The CDR3 spells CAWSVRTAGNTIYF. The CDR3 DNA reads TGTGCCTGGAGTGTACGGACGGCTGGAAACACCATATATTTT.

The genes are TRBV18 and TRBJ2-3; D is undetermined. This CDR3 is 10 amino acids long. Germline CDR1 KGHSH, CDR2 LQKENI. The germline V and J ends were trimmed by 4 bases and 6 bases, with 2 bases remaining between them. In nucleotides, the CDR3 is TGTGCCAGCTCACGGGATACGCAGTATTTT. It yields the protein CASSRDTQYF.

Only one count was recorded for this clone. The chain recombines TRBV19 with TRBJ1-4; TRBD1 matches at 9 bases. This CDR3 comprises 13 residues. With 9 bases clipped from V and 8 bases from J, the junction kept 7 bases outside the gene matches. Germline CDR1 reads LNHDA; CDR2 reads SQIVND (reference sequence). CDR3 in DNA: TGTGCCAGAACAGGGGGCATCGGAGAAAAACTGTTTTTT. Amino acid sequence: CARTGGIGEKLFF.

J is TRBJ2-1 and V is TRBV4-1, with a weak D call TRBD1 (6 bases). Trimming cost V 2 bases and J 1 base, with 15 bases left between them. The germline gives CDR1 MGHRA, CDR2 YSYEKL. The CDR3 totals 17 residues. The CDR3 here is CASSQNRQATSYNEQFF. The CDR3 coding sequence is TGCGCCAGCAGCCAAAACCGACAGGCTACATCCTACAATGAGCAGTTCTTC.